This T cell receptor beta chain is from a study of blood T cell repertoires in COVID-19. CDR3 size: 14 residues. V dropped 5 bases and J dropped 2; count of bases not matched to a gene: 2. Looked up from germline, CDR1 is GTSNPN and CDR2 is SVGIG (reference sequence). Method: immunoSEQ multiplex PCR; TCRdb's copy keeps in-frame clones and lacks some. The sample lists approximately 480,000 clones, roughly nine tenths seen once, with 0.9% in the top ten. The sequenced sample was peripheral blood. The source of this sequence is a man between 18 and 35 years old with COVID-19, enrolled during active disease. The rearrangement links TRBV30 to TRBJ2-5, with TRBD2 matching over 13 bases. CDR3 coding DNA: TGTGCCTGGGGGACTAGCGGGAAGCAAGAGACCCAGTACTTC. It translates to CAWGTSGKQETQYF.